Sequencing of this TCR beta chain was carried out in a study of patients and donors after allogeneic stem cell transplantation. From the RT-PCR reads, TCRdb called clonotypes with MiXCR, one entry per CDR3 protein. The sample has 900,000 to 1,000,000 distinct CDR3 sequences, under 20% seen once; the top ten hold under 6.5%. This CDR3 is built from 16 residues. V dropped 5 bases and J dropped 1 base, with 15 bases sitting between them. Germline V lookup: CDR1 SGHTA, CDR2 FQGTGA. The sequenced sample consisted of blood, either unsorted or a sorted T cell fraction (not recorded which). This chain uses TRBV7-3 with TRBJ2-1; D uncertain. This clonotype was sampled from a human donor who was either an allogeneic HSCT recipient or a stem cell or donor lymphocyte infusion donor (not recorded which). It is not recorded whose cells these are; they may come from a transplant donor. CDR3 residues: CASSPLSGPSYNEQFF. The DNA of the CDR3 is TGTGCCAGCAGCCCCCTATCGGGCCCTTCCTACAATGAGCAGTTCTTC.